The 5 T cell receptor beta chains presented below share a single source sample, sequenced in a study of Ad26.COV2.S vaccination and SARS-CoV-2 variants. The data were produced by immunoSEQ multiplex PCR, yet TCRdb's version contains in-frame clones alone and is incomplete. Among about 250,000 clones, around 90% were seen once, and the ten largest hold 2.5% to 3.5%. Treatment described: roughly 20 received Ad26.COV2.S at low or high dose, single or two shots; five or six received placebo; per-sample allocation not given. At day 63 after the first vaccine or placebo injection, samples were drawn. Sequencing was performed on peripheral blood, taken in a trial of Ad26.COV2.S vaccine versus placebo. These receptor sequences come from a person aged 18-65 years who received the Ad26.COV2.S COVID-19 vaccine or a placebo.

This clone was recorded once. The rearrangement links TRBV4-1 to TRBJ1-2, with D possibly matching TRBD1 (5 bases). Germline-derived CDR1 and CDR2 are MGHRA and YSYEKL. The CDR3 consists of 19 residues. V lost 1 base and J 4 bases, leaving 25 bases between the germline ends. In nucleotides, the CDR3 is TGCGCCAGCAGCCAAGGGCGGGGCAAGACACAGGCGTGGATCTATGGCTACACCTTC. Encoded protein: CASSQGRGKTQAWIYGYTF.

The CDR3, as DNA: TGTGCCAGCAGCGTCCAGGGGCAGACCCAGTACTTC. Amino acid sequence: CASSVQGQTQYF. The J gene is TRBJ2-5, the V gene TRBV9; D is perhaps TRBD1 (6 bases). The V end was cut by 2 bases, the J end by 6 bases, with 8 bases between. This CDR3 region has 12 residues. Germline loops: CDR1 SGDLS, CDR2 YYNGEE.

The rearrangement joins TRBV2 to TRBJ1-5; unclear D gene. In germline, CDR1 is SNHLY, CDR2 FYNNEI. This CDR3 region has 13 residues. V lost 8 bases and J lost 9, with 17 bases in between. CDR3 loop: CASGQENLPPQHF. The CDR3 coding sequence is TGTGCCAGCGGGCAGGAGAACCTCCCGCCCCAGCATTTT.

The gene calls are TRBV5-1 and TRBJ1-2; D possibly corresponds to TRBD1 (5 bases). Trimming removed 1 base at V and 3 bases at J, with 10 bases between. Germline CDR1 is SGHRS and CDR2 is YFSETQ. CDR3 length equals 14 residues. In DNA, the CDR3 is TGCGCCAGCAGCTTGAGCGGGGGGGACTATGGCTACACCTTC. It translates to CASSLSGGDYGYTF.

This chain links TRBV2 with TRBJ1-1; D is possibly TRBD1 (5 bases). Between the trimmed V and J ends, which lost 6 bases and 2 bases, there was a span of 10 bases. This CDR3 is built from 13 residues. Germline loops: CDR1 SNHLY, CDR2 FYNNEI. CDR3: CASRGRSNTEAFF. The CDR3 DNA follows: TGTGCCAGCAGGGGACGGAGTAACACTGAAGCTTTCTTT.